This T cell receptor (beta chain) stems from a study of T-cell reconstitution after alpha-beta-depleted transplantation in children (dated by TCRdb to about 2016). Background for the entire study: Using TCR repertoire profiling, the study quantitatively followed how T-cell immune reconstitution unfolded in children after TCRalphabeta/CD19-depleted allogeneic hematopoietic cell transplantation.

On this clonotype: This receptor's antigen is unknown. The input lacks base qualities; no much larger clone sits a single base away.

The receptor library was made with PCR. The listed sequencing device is Illumina HiSeq 2500. TCR library preparation used molecular barcoding, with unique molecular identifiers applied to normalize quantification of the TCRbeta repertoire. TCRdb took the public reads, trimmed them with fastp at Q25, ran MiXCR for clone calling and kept in-frame beta chains. Every CDR3 protein is listed once, alongside the most common genes and DNA of its rows. In all, the sample holds hundreds of thousands of distinct CDR3 sequences, and under 9.5% of those were seen once. The ten largest clones capture 5.5% to 8% of the sample. Clipping removes 1 base from V and 6 bases from J, with 13 as the unmatched junction base count. The CDR3, cysteine through phenylalanine, is 19 amino acids long. Just the 57-base CDR3 DNA is kept, in frame starting at base 1. CDR1 is given as LGHNA and CDR2 as YNFKEQ, both from the germline V gene.

The sequencing used PBMCs from the stem cell graft donor, collected from the stem cell graft. The sequence was collected from a human donor who donated a stem cell graft to a child with acute lymphoblastic leukemia. The sequence links TRBV4-2 to TRBJ2-1; 12 bases in the middle match TRBD2. The CDR3 region has the sequence CASSQVFASGGERGNEQFF. The DNA is TGTGCCAGCAGCCAAGTATTCGCTAGCGGGGGGGAGAGGGGCAATGAGCAGTTCTTC.